A single sample is the source of the 3 T cell receptor beta chains below, sequenced in a study of cytotoxic CD8 clonotypes in ibrutinib-treated CLL (dated by TCRdb to the early 2020s). Reading the label with the study, this specimen's time point is: progressive disease on ibrutinib. The method behind the library was the immunoSEQ multiplex PCR assay. The source is immuneACCESS, and TCRdb retained only in-frame sequences with V and J called. Part of the clones is not carried over; for the studies checked, unresolved V genes explain less than half of this, and the remainder is unexplained. For this sample there are around 70,000 clones; more than 70% appear just once. Together, the top ten hold 7.5% to 8% of the sample. This specimen consisted of PBMCs, obtained at disease progression, from a patient treated with ibrutinib. These TCRs come from a human donor with chronic lymphocytic leukemia.

This clone was seen only a few times. The chain employs TRBV5-6 and TRBJ1-1; D gene uncertain. This CDR3 contains 15 residues. Trimming shortened V by 4 bases and J by 0 bases, and 13 bases separated the two germline ends. Germline values: CDR1 SGHDT, CDR2 YYEEEE. The CDR3 DNA follows: TGTGCCAGCAGCCCGGCGGAGGGATTGAACACTGAAGCTTTCTTT. It specifies CASSPAEGLNTEAFF.

The chain has TRBV5-1 and TRBJ2-3; D possibly corresponds to TRBD1 (6 bases). V was shortened by 0 bases and J by 6 bases, with 8 bases between the two germline ends. This CDR3 is built from 13 residues. Germline CDR1 is SGHRS and CDR2 is YFSETQ. The CDR3 coding sequence is TGCGCCAGCAGCTTGGCCAGGGGTGATACGCAGTATTTT. Amino acids: CASSLARGDTQYF.

DNA for the CDR3: TGTGCCAGCACGCGGACACTGAAGGAGACCCAGTACTTC. Translating it yields CASTRTLKETQYF. The J gene is TRBJ2-5, the V gene TRBV6-1; possible D gene TRBD1, 5 bases. CDR1 and CDR2 from the germline V gene are MNHNS and SASEGT. The V and J ends lost 7 bases and 5 bases respectively, with 14 bases between them. CDR3 length equals 13 residues.